Listed here are 32 T cell receptor beta chains from one sample, sequenced in a study of blood T cell repertoires in COVID-19. Generated by immunoSEQ multiplex PCR, the TCRdb table keeps only in-frame clones and is missing some. Here the sample spans approximately 290,000 clones, around nine tenths being singletons. Sequenced sample: peripheral blood. These receptor sequences come from a man aged 25 to 40 with acute or convalescent COVID-19.

This clone came up once. The chain has TRBV28 and TRBJ1-2; a possible D gene is TRBD1 (5 bases). The CDR3 has 12 residues. Per the germline V gene, CDR1 is MDHEN and CDR2 is SYDVKM. The germline V and J ends were trimmed by 3 bases and 7 bases, with 9 bases remaining between them. CDR3 nucleotide sequence: TGTGCCAGCAGTTTCCAGGGTTCTGGCTACACCTTC. Translating gives CASSFQGSGYTF.

The DNA for the CDR3 is TGTGCCAGCACCACGACGGACAGCCCTTTTAGGGGCTACACCTTC. Amino acid sequence: CASTTTDSPFRGYTF. The genes are TRBV11-2 and TRBJ1-2; D may be TRBD1 (6 bases). Germline CDR1 and CDR2: SGHAT and FQNNGV. Trimming removed 7 bases from V and 8 bases from J, with 23 bases in between. The length of the CDR3 is 15 residues.

The V call is TRBV6-6, the J call TRBJ1-2, with D perhaps matching TRBD1 (5 bases). Germline values: CDR1 MNHNY, CDR2 SVGAGI (reference sequence). The CDR3 is 15 residues long. Trimming took off 6 bases at V and 0 bases at J, with 14 bases between the two ends. CDR3: CASRPPQGANYGYTF. The CDR3 DNA reads as TGTGCCAGCAGACCCCCCCAAGGGGCTAACTATGGCTACACCTTC.

V gene TRBV15 combines with J gene TRBJ1-2, with D possibly matching TRBD1 (6 bases). The CDR3 runs 15 residues. V was cut by 3 bases and J by 5 bases, with 16 bases left in between. In germline, CDR1 is LNHNV, CDR2 YYDKDF (reference sequence). CDR3 protein: CATSRFNDRLYGYTF. The CDR3 bases are TGTGCCACCAGCAGGTTCAACGACAGGCTATATGGCTACACCTTC.

The V and J genes are TRBV9 and TRBJ2-7, with D unresolved. With 0 bases removed from V and 0 bases from J, the gap between germline ends came to 10 bases. Germline CDR1 is SGDLS and CDR2 is YYNGEE. The CDR3 loop spans 15 amino acids. The CDR3 nucleotides are TGTGCCAGCAGCGTAGGCCCCGGGTACTCCTACGAGCAGTACTTC. Its translation: CASSVGPGYSYEQYF.

This chain links TRBV29-1 with TRBJ2-7; tentative D call: TRBD2 (7 bases). V was clipped by 2 bases and J by 5 bases, with 16 bases between them. This CDR3 region has 14 residues. In germline, CDR1 is SQVTM, CDR2 ANQGSEA. CDR3 region: CSVEIGGGANEQYF. DNA of the CDR3: TGCAGCGTTGAAATAGGGGGGGGTGCCAACGAGCAGTACTTC.

This clone was picked up a small number of times. This chain links TRBV7-3 with TRBJ2-2; TRBD1 matches 9 bases. Germline CDR1 is SGHTA and CDR2 is FQGTGA. The CDR3 runs to 16 residues. J gave up 5 bases and V 4 bases, and 8 bases lay outside the gene matches. CDR3 nucleotide sequence: TGTGCCAGCAGCTCATCTACAGGGGGCGTAACCGGGGAGCTGTTTTTT. As protein: CASSSSTGGVTGELFF.

The chain has TRBV9 and TRBJ2-5; 11 bases are a match to TRBD2. The CDR3 runs 17 residues. The V segment lost 4 bases and the J segment 4 bases; nucleotides outside the gene matches: 12. Germline V gives CDR1 SGDLS, CDR2 YYNGEE. CDR3: CASSPGGLAGGGETQYF. The DNA for the CDR3 is TGTGCCAGCAGCCCCGGGGGTCTAGCGGGGGGAGGAGAGACCCAGTACTTC.

This chain connects TRBV4-1 to TRBJ2-7, with D perhaps TRBD2 (6 bases). This CDR3 contains 15 residues. Germline-derived CDR1 and CDR2 are MGHRA and YSYEKL. Trimming took 0 bases from V and 2 from J, leaving 11 bases between them. CDR3 bases: TGCGCCAGCAGCCAAGATAGGGACTTCCCCTACGAGCAGTACTTC. This translates into CASSQDRDFPYEQYF.

This clone was counted a few times. The V and J genes are TRBV29-1 and TRBJ2-1; 12 bases line up with TRBD2. The CDR3 totals 17 residues. J lost 1 base, V lost 3 bases, and 7 bases had no gene match. Germline V CDR1 and CDR2: SQVTM, ANQGSEA. The CDR3 DNA follows: TGCAGCGTTGAGGGACTAGCGGGTCGACTTTCCTACAATGAGCAGTTCTTC. This translates into CSVEGLAGRLSYNEQFF.

The chain joins TRBV11-2 to TRBJ1-1; 12 positions agree with TRBD1. Unmatched junction bases numbered 5, after V lost 3 bases and J lost 6 bases. In germline, CDR1 is SGHAT, CDR2 FQNNGV. This CDR3 has 15 residues. The CDR3 reads CASSFGTGGEAEAFF. Written as DNA, the CDR3 is TGTGCCAGCAGCTTCGGGACAGGGGGCGAGGCTGAAGCTTTCTTT. The full variable domain, its missing parts supplied by reference TRBV11-2 and TRBJ1-1, is EAGVAQSPRYKIIEKRQSVAFWCNPISGHATLYWYQQILGQGPKLLIQFQNNGVVDDSQLPKDRFSAERLKGVDSTLKIQPAKLEDSAVYLCASSFGTGGEAEAFFGQGTRLTVV.

In its sample, this clone was seen a few times. The gene calls are TRBV18 and TRBJ2-5, with 10 bases that match TRBD2. CDR1 and CDR2 (germline): KGHSH, LQKENI. This CDR3 comprises 16 residues. J gave up 1 base and V 5 bases, and 7 bases lay outside the gene matches. DNA for the CDR3: TGTGCCAGCTCATCCCTAGCGGGAGAGTTCCAAGAGACCCAGTACTTC. This translates into CASSSLAGEFQETQYF.

This clone showed up just once. V and J are TRBV28 and TRBJ2-2, with 9 nucleotides matching TRBD1. Per the germline V gene, CDR1 is MDHEN and CDR2 is SYDVKM. With V trimmed by 2 bases and J by 4 bases, 8 bases remained unmatched. The CDR3 is made up of 17 amino acids. CDR3 coding DNA: TGTGCCAGCAGTTTACCTCCGGGACAGGGAGTCACCGGGGAGCTGTTTTTT. This encodes CASSLPPGQGVTGELFF.

The table lists this clone with a count of one. The CDR3 DNA sequence: TGTGCCAGCAGTGTAGGGACAGGGTTTTTAGCCCTCCACTTT. Encoded protein: CASSVGTGFLALHF. The chain employs TRBV28 and TRBJ1-6; 9 positions agree with TRBD1. V trimming: 5 bases; J trimming: 14 bases; junction bases outside the gene matches: 10. The CDR3 spans 14 residues. Germline CDR1 and CDR2: MDHEN and SYDVKM.

The gene calls are TRBV6-6 and TRBJ1-1, with D maybe TRBD1 (5 bases). The V end was cut by 2 bases, the J end by 7 bases, with 8 bases between. The CDR3 has 12 residues. Per germline, CDR1 MNHNY and CDR2 SVGAGI (reference sequence). The CDR3, as DNA: TGTGCCAGCAGTTACCGCCAGGGTGAAGCTTTCTTT. The encoded protein is CASSYRQGEAFF.

A remark on this clone: In the same sample, other DNA sequences code for this CDR3. This chain joins TRBV7-9 and TRBJ1-2; 11 positions agree with TRBD1. With V trimmed by 3 bases and J by 6 bases, 3 bases remained unmatched. CDR3 size: 14 residues. Germline CDR1 is SEHNR and CDR2 is FQNEAQ (reference sequence). The CDR3 bases are TGTGCCAGCAGCTTCGGACAGGGGGCTGATGGCTACACCTTC. This encodes CASSFGQGADGYTF.

The chain carries TRBV5-4 and TRBJ1-2; 7 bases are a match to TRBD1. Trimming removed 5 bases from V and 8 bases from J; junction bases left unmatched: 12. This CDR3 contains 14 residues. Germline V gives CDR1 SGHNT, CDR2 YYREEE (reference sequence). This CDR3 reads CASRSVGGLVGYTF. For the CDR3, the DNA is TGTGCCAGCAGATCGGTAGGGGGCTTAGTGGGCTACACCTTC.

A note on this clone: Distinct nucleotide sequences in the sample also encode this CDR3. The chain joins TRBV28 to TRBJ1-2, with no clear D. The CDR3 sequence is 14 residues long. V shed 1 base and J shed 5 bases, with 11 bases lying between them. Per germline, CDR1 MDHEN and CDR2 SYDVKM. The DNA for the CDR3 is TGTGCCAGCAGTTTATCGGGGAGAGGGTATGGCTACACCTTC. Protein: CASSLSGRGYGYTF.

This chain connects TRBV27 to TRBJ2-2, with 7 bases that match TRBD1. Germline V gene lookup returns CDR1 MNHEY and CDR2 SMNVEV (reference sequence). This CDR3 comprises 14 residues. V lost 6 bases and J lost 6; bases outside the gene matches: 7. CDR3 residues: CASRQTGYAGELFF. The CDR3 nucleotides read TGTGCCAGCAGACAGACAGGGTACGCCGGGGAGCTGTTTTTT.

The chain uses TRBV4-2 and TRBJ1-4; D is possibly TRBD1 (5 bases). Germline V lookup: CDR1 LGHNA, CDR2 YNFKEQ. CDR3 length equals 17 residues. V was clipped by 6 bases and J by 2 bases, with 19 bases between them. The DNA of the CDR3 is TGTGCCAGCAGACAGGCCACGTGGGGTCCGACTAATGAAAAACTGTTTTTT. It is translated as CASRQATWGPTNEKLFF.

The chain employs TRBV6-5 and TRBJ2-2, with D possibly TRBD1 on 6 matching bases. The CDR3 is 14 amino acids. V shed 6 bases and J shed 0 bases, with 8 bases lying between them. Germline values: CDR1 MNHEY, CDR2 SVGAGI. CDR3 protein: CASRDSPNTGELFF. Here the CDR3 DNA reads TGTGCCAGCAGGGACAGTCCGAACACCGGGGAGCTGTTTTTT.

V and J are TRBV11-3 and TRBJ2-1, with TRBD2 identical over 13 bases. Germline V gives CDR1 SGHNT, CDR2 YENEEA. The junction had 14 bases not matched to a gene; V was cut back by 6 bases and J by 9 bases. CDR3 length equals 17 residues. The CDR3 sequence is CASSPRRGLAGEGEQFF. The CDR3 DNA is TGTGCCAGCAGTCCGCGGCGAGGACTAGCGGGGGAGGGTGAGCAGTTCTTC. The complete variable domain, with remaining parts taken from reference TRBV11-3 and TRBJ2-1, reads EAGVVQSPRYKIIEKKQPVAFWCNPISGHNTLYWYLQNLGQGPELLIRYENEEAVDDSQLPKDRFSAERLKGVDSTLKIQPAELGDSAVYLCASSPRRGLAGEGEQFFGPGTRLTVL.

The gene calls are TRBV2 and TRBJ1-2; the D is unclear. The CDR3 has 11 amino acids. CDR1 SNHLY and CDR2 FYNNEI come from the germline V gene. Trimming shortened V by 2 bases and J by 7 bases, and 5 bases separated the two germline ends. The CDR3 region has the DNA TGTGCCAGCAGTGAATCCGGTGGCTACACCTTC. Protein sequence: CASSESGGYTF.

This chain joins TRBV7-8 and TRBJ2-3; D call uncertain. V gave up 5 bases and J gave up 0 bases, with 6 bases separating them. This CDR3 is built from 13 residues. In germline, CDR1 is SGHVS, CDR2 FQNEAQ. The CDR3 loop is CASSARSTDTQYF. The CDR3 region has the DNA TGTGCCAGCAGCGCTAGGAGCACAGATACGCAGTATTTT.

The chain combines TRBV3-1 (or the pseudogene TRBV3-2) with TRBJ1-6; unclear D gene. The CDR3 extends over 16 amino acids. Germline V gene sequence: CDR1 LGHDT, CDR2 YNNKEL (reference sequence). Trimming removed 1 base at V and 4 bases at J, with 11 bases between. The CDR3 DNA reads TGTGCCAGCAGCCAAGGCCCGAACAGTTATAATTCACCCCTCCACTTT. It yields the protein CASSQGPNSYNSPLHF.

In this sample, this clone turned up many times. The V and J genes are TRBV3-1 (or the pseudogene TRBV3-2) and TRBJ2-5; a possible D gene is TRBD1 (5 bases). Germline V gene lookup returns CDR1 LGHDT and CDR2 YNNKEL (reference sequence). Deletions cut 4 bases from V and 5 bases from J, with 14 bases between. This CDR3 region has 14 residues. The CDR3 reads CASSRSGWGETQYF. DNA for the CDR3: TGTGCCAGCAGCCGATCGGGTTGGGGCGAGACCCAGTACTTC.

The CDR3 loop is CASSAGGLQQPFTDTQYF. The CDR3 DNA is TGTGCCAGCAGCGCAGGGGGCCTACAGCAACCGTTCACAGATACGCAGTATTTT. The chain is built from TRBV9 and TRBJ2-3; the match to TRBD1 covers 8 bases. V lost 3 bases to trimming and J lost 2 bases; unmatched junction nucleotides: 14. Germline values: CDR1 SGDLS, CDR2 YYNGEE. This CDR3 region has 18 residues.

This chain joins TRBV7-3 and TRBJ2-7, with 7 nucleotides matching TRBD2. This CDR3 has 15 residues. Trimming took 2 bases from V and 4 from J; bases not matched to a gene: 8. Germline-derived CDR1 and CDR2 are SGHTA and FQGTGA. The CDR3 DNA sequence: TGTGCCAGCAGCTTATTTCCTAGCGGACAATACGAGCAGTACTTC. Amino acids: CASSLFPSGQYEQYF.

J is TRBJ1-1 and V is TRBV6-1; D is unclear. The germline gives CDR1 MNHNS, CDR2 SASEGT. This CDR3 comprises 12 residues. V gave up 6 bases and J gave up 7 bases, with 12 bases separating them. CDR3 DNA: TGTGCCAGCAGCCAAACCAGGATTGAAGCTTTCTTT. This encodes CASSQTRIEAFF.

J is TRBJ2-3 and V is TRBV10-1; 7 nucleotides match TRBD2. This CDR3 spans 11 amino acids. Germline trimming cut 7 bases from V and 14 bases from J; bases unmatched to any gene: 9. Germline CDR1 reads WNHNN; CDR2 reads SYGVQD (reference sequence). Written as DNA, the CDR3 is TGCGCCAGCACGGCTAGCGGTTCGGGGTATTTT. Protein sequence: CASTASGSGYF.

The chain carries TRBV6-5 and TRBJ2-2, with 10 bases matching TRBD1. This CDR3 region has 14 residues. The junction had 5 bases not matched to a gene; V was cut back by 6 bases and J by 7 bases. Germline lookup yields CDR1 MNHEY and CDR2 SVGAGI. The CDR3 loop reads CASRRGTGVGELFF. The CDR3 bases are TGTGCCAGCAGGCGGGGGACAGGGGTCGGGGAGCTGTTTTTT.

The rearrangement links TRBV2 to TRBJ2-1; D remains ambiguous. CDR1 is SNHLY, CDR2 FYNNEI, per germline. This CDR3 is 14 amino acids long. V lost 0 bases and J 12 bases, leaving 15 bases between the germline ends. The CDR3 DNA reads TGTGCCAGCAGTGAAGCGCGAGGCCTACGCGGGCAGTTCTTC. Translation gives CASSEARGLRGQFF.